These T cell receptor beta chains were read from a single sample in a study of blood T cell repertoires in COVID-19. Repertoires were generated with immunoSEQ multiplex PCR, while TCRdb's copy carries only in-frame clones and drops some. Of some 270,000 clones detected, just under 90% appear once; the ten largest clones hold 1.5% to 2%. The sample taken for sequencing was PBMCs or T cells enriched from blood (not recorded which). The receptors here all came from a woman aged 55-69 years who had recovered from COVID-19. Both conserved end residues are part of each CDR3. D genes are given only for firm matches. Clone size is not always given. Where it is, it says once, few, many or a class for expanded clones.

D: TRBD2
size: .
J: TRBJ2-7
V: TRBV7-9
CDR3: CASSSRTSATYEQYF
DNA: TGTGCCAGCAGCTCTCGGACTAGTGCTACCTACGAGCAGTACTTC

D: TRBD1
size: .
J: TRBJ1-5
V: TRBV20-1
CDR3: CSASSTGDQPQHF
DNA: TGCAGTGCTAGTTCCACAGGGGATCAGCCCCAGCATTTT

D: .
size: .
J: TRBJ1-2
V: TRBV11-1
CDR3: CASSSPPQNYGYTF
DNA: TGTGCCAGCAGCTCCCCCCCACAGAACTATGGCTACACCTTC

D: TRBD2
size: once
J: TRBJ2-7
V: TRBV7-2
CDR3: CASSFSTSGRVAYEQYF
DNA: TGTGCCAGCAGCTTCTCGACTAGCGGGAGGGTAGCCTACGAGCAGTACTTC

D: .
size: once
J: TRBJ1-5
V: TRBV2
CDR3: CASMSVSNQPQHF
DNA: TGTGCCAGCATGTCGGTTAGCAATCAGCCCCAGCATTTT

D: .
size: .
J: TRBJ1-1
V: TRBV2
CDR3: CASGRDWNTEAFF
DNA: TGTGCCAGCGGTAGGGACTGGAACACTGAAGCTTTCTTT

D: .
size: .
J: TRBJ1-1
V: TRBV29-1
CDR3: CSVGRGSNTEAFF
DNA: TGCAGCGTTGGCAGGGGTTCGAACACTGAAGCTTTCTTT

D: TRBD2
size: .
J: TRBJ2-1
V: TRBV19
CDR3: CASDPGLAGGNHNEQFF
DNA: TGTGCCAGTGACCCTGGACTAGCGGGAGGTAACCACAATGAGCAGTTCTTC

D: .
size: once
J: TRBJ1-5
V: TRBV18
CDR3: CASSMRESNQPQHF
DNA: TGTGCCAGCTCAATGAGGGAAAGCAATCAGCCCCAGCATTTT

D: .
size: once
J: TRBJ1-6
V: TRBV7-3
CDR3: CASSLNSPRGRPYSPLHF
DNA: TGTGCCAGCAGCTTAAACAGTCCGCGGGGACGCCCTTATTCACCCCTCCACTTT

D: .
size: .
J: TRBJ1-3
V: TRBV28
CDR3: CASSSYRVIRNTIYF
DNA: TGTGCCAGCAGTTCGTACAGGGTCATTCGAAACACCATATATTTT

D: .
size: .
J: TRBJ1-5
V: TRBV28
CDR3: CASSLSDQPQHF
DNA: TGTGCCAGCAGTTTGAGTGATCAGCCCCAGCATTTT

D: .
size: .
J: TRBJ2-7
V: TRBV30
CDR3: CAWSVYGRAPGEQYF
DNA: TGTGCCTGGAGTGTATATGGCAGGGCCCCTGGGGAGCAGTACTTC

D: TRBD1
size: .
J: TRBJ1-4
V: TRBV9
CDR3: CASSPYPSGTGLEKLFF
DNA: TGTGCCAGCAGCCCATATCCCTCCGGGACAGGGCTTGAAAAACTGTTTTTT

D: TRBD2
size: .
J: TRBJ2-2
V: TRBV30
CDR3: CAWSGGSLTGELFF
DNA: TGTGCCTGGTCTGGCGGGAGTCTAACCGGGGAGCTGTTTTTT

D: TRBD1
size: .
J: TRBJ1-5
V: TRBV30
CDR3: CAWSVGLDRTQPQHF
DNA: TGTGCCTGGAGTGTAGGTCTGGACAGGACCCAGCCCCAGCATTTT

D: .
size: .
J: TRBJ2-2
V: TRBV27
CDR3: CASTWGGNTGELFF
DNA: TGTGCCAGCACCTGGGGCGGGAACACCGGGGAGCTGTTTTTT

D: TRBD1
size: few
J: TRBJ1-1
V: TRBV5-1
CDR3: CASSSGDRVTEAFF
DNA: TGCGCCAGCAGCAGTGGGGACAGGGTCACTGAAGCTTTCTTT

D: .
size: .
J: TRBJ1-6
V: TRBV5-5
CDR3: CASSFTETNSPLHF
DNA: TGTGCCAGCAGCTTCACGGAGACGAATTCACCCCTCCACTTT

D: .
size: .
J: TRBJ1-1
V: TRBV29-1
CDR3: CSVVGTAGGTEAFF
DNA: TGCAGCGTAGTCGGGACCGCCGGGGGGACTGAAGCTTTCTTT

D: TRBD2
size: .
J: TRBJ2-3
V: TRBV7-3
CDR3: CASSSGTSGGALDTQYF
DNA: TGTGCCAGCAGCTCCGGGACTAGCGGGGGGGCCCTAGATACGCAGTATTTT

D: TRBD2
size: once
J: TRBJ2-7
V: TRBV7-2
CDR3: CASSIGAGVHNEQYF
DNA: TGTGCCAGCAGCATCGGAGCGGGAGTCCACAACGAGCAGTACTTC

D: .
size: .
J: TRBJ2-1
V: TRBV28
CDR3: CASTPDQAYNEQFF
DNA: TGTGCCAGCACCCCCGACCAGGCCTACAATGAGCAGTTCTTC

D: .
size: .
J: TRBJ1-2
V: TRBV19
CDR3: CASSIDPVTGPRLLF
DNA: TGTGCCAGTAGTATAGATCCTGTGACAGGCCCCCGATTACTCTTC

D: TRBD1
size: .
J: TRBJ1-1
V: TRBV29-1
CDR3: CSLDRGWVTEAFF
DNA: TGCAGCTTAGACAGGGGATGGGTGACTGAAGCTTTCTTT

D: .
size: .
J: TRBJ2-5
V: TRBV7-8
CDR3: CASSFSYTQYF
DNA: TGTGCCAGCAGCTTTAGTTACACCCAGTACTTC

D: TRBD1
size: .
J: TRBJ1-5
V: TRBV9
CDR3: CASSAGTGGAQHF
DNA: TGTGCCAGCAGCGCTGGGACAGGGGGAGCCCAGCATTTT

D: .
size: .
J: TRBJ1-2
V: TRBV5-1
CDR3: CASSFRDAEAPSGYGYTF
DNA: TGCGCCAGCAGCTTCCGGGACGCTGAAGCACCAAGCGGGTATGGCTACACCTTC

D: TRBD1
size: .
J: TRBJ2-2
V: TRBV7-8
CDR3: CASSHPGQDTGELFF
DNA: TGTGCCAGCAGCCACCCGGGACAGGACACCGGGGAGCTGTTTTTT

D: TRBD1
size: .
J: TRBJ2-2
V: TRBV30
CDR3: CAWSGDRGMNTGELFF
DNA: TGTGCCTGGAGTGGAGACAGGGGGATGAACACCGGGGAGCTGTTTTTT

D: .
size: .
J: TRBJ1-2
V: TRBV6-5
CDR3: CASSYSTDYGYTF
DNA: TGTGCCAGCAGTTACTCGACAGACTATGGCTACACCTTC

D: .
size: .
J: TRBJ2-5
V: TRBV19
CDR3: CASSKGVREQETQYF
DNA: TGTGCCAGTAGTAAAGGGGTTCGAGAGCAAGAGACCCAGTACTTC

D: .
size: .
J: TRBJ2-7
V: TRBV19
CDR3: CASSIGIARDSYEQYF
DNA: TGTGCCAGTAGTATCGGGATAGCGCGAGATTCCTACGAGCAGTACTTC

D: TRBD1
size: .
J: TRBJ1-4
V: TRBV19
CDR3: CASTDRVTNEKLFF
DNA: TGTGCCAGTACCGACAGGGTAACTAATGAAAAACTGTTTTTT

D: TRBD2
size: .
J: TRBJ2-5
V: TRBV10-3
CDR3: CAIRGGLEGGETQYF
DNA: TGTGCCATCAGGGGGGGACTAGAAGGTGGAGAGACCCAGTACTTC

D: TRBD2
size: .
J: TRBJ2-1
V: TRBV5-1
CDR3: CASSSTSGGANEQFF
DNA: TGCGCCAGCAGTTCAACTAGCGGGGGGGCAAATGAGCAGTTCTTC

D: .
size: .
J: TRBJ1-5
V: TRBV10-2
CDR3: CASSWGGDSNQPQHF
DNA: TGCGCCAGCAGCTGGGGGGGGGATAGCAATCAGCCCCAGCATTTT

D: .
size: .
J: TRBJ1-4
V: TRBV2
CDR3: CASSESRRGDEKLFF
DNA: TGTGCCAGCAGTGAATCGAGGAGGGGAGATGAAAAACTGTTTTTT

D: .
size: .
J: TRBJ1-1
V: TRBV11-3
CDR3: CASKLASRLNTEAFF
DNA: TGTGCCAGCAAATTAGCATCCCGGCTGAACACTGAAGCTTTCTTT

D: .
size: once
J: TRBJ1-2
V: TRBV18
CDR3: CASSPTSDSGYTF
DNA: TGTGCCAGCTCACCAACATCAGACAGCGGCTACACCTTC

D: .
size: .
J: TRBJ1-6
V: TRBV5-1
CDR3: CASSSLTPGVNSPLHF
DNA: TGCGCCAGCAGCTCCCTAACCCCAGGGGTGAATTCACCCCTCCACTTT

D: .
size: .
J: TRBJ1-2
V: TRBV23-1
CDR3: CASSPVPTDIPWDGYTF
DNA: TGCGCCAGCAGCCCCGTCCCCACCGACATTCCCTGGGATGGCTACACCTTC

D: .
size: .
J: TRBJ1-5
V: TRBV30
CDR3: CAFKLSNQPQHF
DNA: TGTGCCTTCAAACTTAGCAATCAGCCCCAGCATTTT

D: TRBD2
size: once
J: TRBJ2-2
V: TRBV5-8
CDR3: CASSLVGGTNTGELFF
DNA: TGTGCCAGCAGCTTGGTCGGGGGGACGAACACCGGGGAGCTGTTTTTT

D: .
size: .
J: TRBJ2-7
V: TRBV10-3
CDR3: CAISEYGGNPYEQYF
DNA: TGTGCCATCAGTGAGTACGGGGGTAACCCCTACGAGCAGTACTTC

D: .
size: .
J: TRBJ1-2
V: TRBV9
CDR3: CASSVVQGNGYTF
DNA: TGTGCCAGCAGCGTAGTTCAGGGGAATGGCTACACCTTC

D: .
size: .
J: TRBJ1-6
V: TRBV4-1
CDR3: CASSQTENSPLHF
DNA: TGCGCCAGCAGCCAAACAGAGAATTCACCCCTCCACTTT

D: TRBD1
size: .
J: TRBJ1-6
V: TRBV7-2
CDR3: CASSLTGVSPLHF
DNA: TGTGCCAGCAGCTTGACAGGGGTTTCACCCCTCCACTTT

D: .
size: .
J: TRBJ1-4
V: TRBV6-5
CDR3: CASGGSGGASGKLFF
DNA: TGTGCCAGCGGAGGGTCGGGGGGCGCGTCAGGAAAACTGTTTTTT

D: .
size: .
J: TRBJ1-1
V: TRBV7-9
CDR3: CASSFDRGAAFF
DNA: TGTGCCAGCAGCTTCGACCGGGGAGCAGCTTTCTTT

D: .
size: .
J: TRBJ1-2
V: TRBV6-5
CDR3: CASSYSMAGANYGYTF
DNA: TGTGCCAGCAGTTACTCGATGGCGGGAGCTAACTATGGCTACACCTTC

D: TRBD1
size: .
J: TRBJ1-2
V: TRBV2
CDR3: CASRPVPGQETYSNYGYTF
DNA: TGTGCCAGCAGACCCGTGCCGGGACAGGAGACATACTCTAACTATGGCTACACCTTC

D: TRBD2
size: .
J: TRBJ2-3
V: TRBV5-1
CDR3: CASEREGTDTQYF
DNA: TGCGCCAGCGAGCGGGAAGGCACAGATACGCAGTATTTT

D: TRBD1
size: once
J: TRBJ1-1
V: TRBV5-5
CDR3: CASSEDRGRLSTEAFF
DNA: TGTGCCAGCAGCGAGGACAGGGGGCGGTTGAGCACTGAAGCTTTCTTT

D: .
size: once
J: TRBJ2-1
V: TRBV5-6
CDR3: CASSFPTGAEDEQFF
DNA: TGTGCCAGCAGCTTCCCAACGGGAGCTGAAGATGAGCAGTTCTTC

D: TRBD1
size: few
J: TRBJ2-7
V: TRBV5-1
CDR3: CASGEGTGGSDEQYF
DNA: TGCGCCAGCGGAGAAGGGACAGGGGGCTCCGACGAGCAGTACTTC

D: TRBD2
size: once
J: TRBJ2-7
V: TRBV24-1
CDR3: CATSDSSGIYEQYF
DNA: TGTGCCACCAGTGATTCTAGCGGGATCTACGAGCAGTACTTC